A single sample gave rise to the 10 T cell receptor beta chains below, sequenced in a study of blood T cell repertoires in COVID-19. Clones were read by immunoSEQ multiplex PCR, and TCRdb kept only the in-frame ones, dropping some. This table has 650,000 to 800,000 clones, approximately 90% appearing once. Source material: peripheral blood. Receptors were obtained from a young woman with acute or convalescent COVID-19.

This chain uses TRBV20-1 with TRBJ2-3; TRBD2 agrees at 9 bases. V was pared by 3 bases and J by 6 bases, with 16 bases of the junction left unmatched. CDR1 DFQATT and CDR2 SNEGSKA come from the germline V gene (reference sequence). This CDR3 has 17 residues. The CDR3 DNA follows: TGCAGTGCTAGTGTTAGCGGGGGAGATACTACGTCGGATACGCAGTATTTT. This translates into CSASVSGGDTTSDTQYF.

The CDR3 DNA is TGTGCCAGCAGTTTTACTAGCGGGGGGCCCACCGGGGAGCTGTTTTTT. Protein sequence: CASSFTSGGPTGELFF. The chain uses TRBV6-5 and TRBJ2-2; TRBD2 agrees at 12 bases. Trimming cost V 4 bases and J 4 bases; bases outside gene matches: 4. Germline V gene data show CDR1 as MNHEY and CDR2 as SVGAGI. The CDR3 runs to 16 residues.

The V gene is TRBV19, the J gene TRBJ2-7, with 8 bases aligning to TRBD1. The CDR3 sequence is 12 residues long. Germline CDR1 is LNHDA and CDR2 is SQIVND (reference sequence). V lost 6 bases to trimming and J lost 4 bases; unmatched junction nucleotides: 2. CDR3: CASSRDRYEQYF. The CDR3 DNA sequence: TGTGCCAGTAGCCGGGACAGGTACGAGCAGTACTTC.

The chain uses TRBV9 and TRBJ2-3, with TRBD2 matching 8 bases. V was pared by 0 bases and J by 7 bases, with 4 bases of the junction left unmatched. Germline V lookup: CDR1 SGDLS, CDR2 YYNGEE. The CDR3 is made up of 14 amino acids. The CDR3 DNA follows: TGTGCCAGCAGCGTAGCGGGGGGGCAAAATACGCAGTATTTT. It specifies CASSVAGGQNTQYF.

The chain joins TRBV5-5 to TRBJ1-2; a weak D match, TRBD1 (6 bases). The germline V gene encodes CDR1 SGHKS and CDR2 YYEKEE (reference sequence). CDR3 length equals 18 residues. Trimming left V 0 bases short and J 0 bases short, with 18 bases between. CDR3 sequence reads: CASSLAVTQQGSNYGYTF. The CDR3 nucleotides read TGTGCCAGCAGCTTGGCGGTCACGCAACAGGGATCTAACTATGGCTACACCTTC.

A single count supports this clone. The J gene is TRBJ1-5, the V gene TRBV6-1; 7 bases line up with TRBD1. Trimming at V came to 0 bases and at J to 3 bases, leaving 8 bases not matched to a gene. CDR1 and CDR2 from the germline V gene are MNHNS and SASEGT. The CDR3 runs to 17 residues. CDR3 protein: CASSEALTGKANQPQHF. CDR3 nucleotide sequence: TGTGCCAGCAGTGAAGCGTTGACAGGGAAGGCCAATCAGCCCCAGCATTTT.

This chain joins TRBV14 and TRBJ2-7; D remains ambiguous. Per germline, CDR1 SGHDN and CDR2 FVKESK. The germline V and J ends were trimmed by 1 base and 2 bases, with 9 bases remaining between them. CDR3 size: 14 residues. CDR3 sequence: CASSQVQVPYEQYF. The CDR3, as DNA: TGTGCCAGCAGCCAAGTTCAGGTACCCTACGAGCAGTACTTC.

The chain recombines TRBV4-3 with TRBJ1-2; D gene uncertain. Germline CDR1 is LGHNA and CDR2 is YSLEER. The CDR3 runs 17 residues. Trimming took 0 bases from V and 5 from J, leaving 19 bases between them. The CDR3 spells CASSQDRLGGQTYGYTF. As DNA, the CDR3 is TGCGCCAGCAGCCAAGATCGGTTAGGCGGCCAAACTTATGGCTACACCTTC.

This rearrangement joins TRBV19 to TRBJ1-5; 8 positions match TRBD1. V was pared by 6 bases and J by 6 bases, with 4 bases of the junction left unmatched. CDR3 size: 13 residues. The germline CDR1 and CDR2 sequences are LNHDA and SQIVND (reference sequence). The CDR3 loop reads CASRGTGGQPQHF. In DNA, the CDR3 is TGTGCCAGTAGAGGGACAGGTGGTCAGCCCCAGCATTTT.

The V call is TRBV10-3, the J call TRBJ2-3; weak D call: TRBD1 (5 bases). Per germline, CDR1 ENHRY and CDR2 SYGVKD. The CDR3 consists of 14 residues. Trimming stripped 8 bases from V and 0 bases from J, with 12 bases between. In DNA, the CDR3 is TGTGCCATCGGGCGGACATCCAGCACAGATACGCAGTATTTT. Protein sequence: CAIGRTSSTDTQYF.